This passage covers 22 T cell receptor beta chains from one sample sequenced in a study of cytomegalovirus exposure and HLA in healthy donors. The PCR was carried out with 60 Vbeta primers and 13 Jbeta primers. TCRdb's copy holds only in-frame clones and misses some; the assay was immunoSEQ multiplex PCR. The sample lists some 130,000 clones, about 70% occurring once. Material: PBMCs. These receptors were taken from a male donor in good health and CMV-seronegative.

The rearrangement uses TRBV19 and TRBJ1-5; TRBD1 agrees at 8 bases. Germline loops: CDR1 LNHDA, CDR2 SQIVND (reference sequence). The CDR3 contains 14 residues. V shed 7 bases and J 6 bases; nucleotides not matched to a gene: 8. CDR3 loop: CASTRTGNGQPQHF. The CDR3 nucleotides are TGTGCCAGTACCCGGACAGGGAATGGTCAGCCCCAGCATTTT.

The chain has TRBV18 and TRBJ1-1; D possibly corresponds to TRBD1 (5 bases). The germline gives CDR1 KGHSH, CDR2 LQKENI. This CDR3 is built from 13 residues. Trimming cost V 5 bases and J 1 base, with 8 bases left between them. CDR3 region: CASSRGSNTEAFF. CDR3 nucleotides: TGTGCCAGCTCAAGGGGCTCGAACACTGAAGCTTTCTTT.

A word on this clone: The identical CDR3 is also encoded by other nucleotide sequences in the sample. The gene calls are TRBV5-1 and TRBJ2-1, with D possibly matching TRBD2 (6 bases). CDR3 length: 13 residues. Germline lookup yields CDR1 SGHRS and CDR2 YFSETQ. Trimming pared 3 bases from V and 6 bases from J, leaving 10 bases between. The CDR3 DNA reads as TGCGCCAGCAGCTCATTGACTAGCAATGAGCAGTTCTTC. This sequence encodes CASSSLTSNEQFF.

The V call is TRBV4-2, the J call TRBJ2-2; TRBD2 is a possible D gene (5 bases). Germline CDR1 and CDR2: LGHNA and YNFKEQ. Trimming took off 6 bases at V and 2 bases at J, with 10 bases between the two ends. This CDR3 is 14 amino acids long. Here the CDR3 DNA reads TGTGCCAGCAGTGAGGGCCCCAACACCGGGGAGCTGTTTTTT. It translates to CASSEGPNTGELFF.

A note on this clone: Sequence at one end of the junction differs from germline and may be a read error. The rearrangement links TRBV6-5 to TRBJ1-2, with TRBD1 matching over 10 bases. Germline loops: CDR1 MNHEY, CDR2 SVGAGI. The CDR3 has 16 residues. The CDR3 is CASSHSPGQGYYGYTF. CDR3 bases: TGTGCCAGCAGTCACTCTCCGGGACAGGGGTATTATGGCTACACCTTC.

The chain has TRBV7-9 and TRBJ2-7; tentatively, D is TRBD2 (6 bases). The CDR3 runs 16 residues. V dropped 5 bases and J dropped 4 bases, with 21 bases sitting between them. Germline V CDR1 and CDR2: SEHNR, FQNEAQ (reference sequence). As DNA, the CDR3 is TGTGCCAGCAGCATACCACGGGGCCCGGCGGGGTACGAGCAGTACTTC. Translating gives CASSIPRGPAGYEQYF.

The rearrangement joins TRBV7-2 to TRBJ2-1; D is ambiguous. The V gene's germline CDR1 is SGHTA and CDR2 FQGNSA. The CDR3 is 12 amino acids. Deletions cut 5 bases from V and 7 bases from J, with 9 bases between. CDR3 nucleotides: TGTGCCAGCAGCAGATATAGAAATGAGCAGTTCTTC. Encoded protein: CASSRYRNEQFF.

The rearrangement links TRBV7-9 to TRBJ1-3; 7 bases match TRBD1. There are 16 residues in the CDR3. The trim removed 2 bases at V and 4 bases at J, leaving 8 bases unmatched. CDR1 SEHNR and CDR2 FQNEAQ come from the germline V gene (reference sequence). Here the CDR3 DNA reads TGTGCCAGCAGCTTAAGTGACAGGGTGGGCGGAAACACCATATATTTT. Protein: CASSLSDRVGGNTIYF.

The rearrangement joins TRBV7-8 to TRBJ2-5; D is perhaps TRBD1 (7 bases). Germline loops: CDR1 SGHVS, CDR2 FQNEAQ. Trimming shortened V by 3 bases and J by 4 bases, and 33 bases separated the two germline ends. The CDR3 has 21 residues. CDR3 bases: TGTGCCAGCAGCTTGAACGTCGGCCAGAAAGGAGGGGGCATTATGGGAGAGACCCAGTACTTC. This translates into CASSLNVGQKGGGIMGETQYF.

This clone has just a few counts. V is TRBV19 and J is TRBJ1-5; D is perhaps TRBD1 (5 bases). The CDR3 sequence is 13 residues long. Germline assignment: CDR1 LNHDA and CDR2 SQIVND (reference sequence). V lost 4 bases, J lost 4 bases, and 8 bases lay in between. The CDR3 nucleotides are TGTGCCAGTAGTACCCAGGGAAATCAGCCCCAGCATTTT. It translates to CASSTQGNQPQHF. The complete variable domain, with remaining parts taken from reference TRBV19 and TRBJ1-5, reads DGGITQSPKYLFRKEGQNVTLSCEQNLNHDAMYWYRQDPGQGLRLIYYSQIVNDFQKGDIAEGYSVSREKKESFPLTVTSAQKNPTAFYLCASSTQGNQPQHFGDGTRLSIL.

This chain uses TRBV2 with TRBJ2-2; weak D call: TRBD2 (6 bases). The germline V gene has CDR1 SNHLY and CDR2 FYNNEI. CDR3 length: 14 amino acids. Trimming left V 4 bases short and J 0 bases short, with 6 bases between. The CDR3 region is CASSGDSNTGELFF. DNA for the CDR3: TGTGCCAGCAGTGGGGACTCGAACACCGGGGAGCTGTTTTTT.

The CDR3, as DNA: TGTGCCAGTAGTATATTCGCAACTAATGAAAAACTGTTTTTT. Its translation: CASSIFATNEKLFF. The gene calls are TRBV19 and TRBJ1-4; unclear D gene. CDR1 is LNHDA, CDR2 SQIVND, per germline (reference sequence). The V and J ends lost 2 bases and 0 bases respectively, with 4 bases between them. This CDR3 is 14 amino acids long. Looking up the rest from reference TRBV19 and TRBJ1-4 gives the full variable domain: DGGITQSPKYLFRKEGQNVTLSCEQNLNHDAMYWYRQDPGQGLRLIYYSQIVNDFQKGDIAEGYSVSREKKESFPLTVTSAQKNPTAFYLCASSIFATNEKLFFGSGTQLSVL.

The CDR3 sequence is CASTYTTSVNTGELFF. The CDR3 DNA is TGTGCCAGCACTTACACGACTAGCGTGAACACCGGGGAGCTGTTTTTT. V gene TRBV9 combines with J gene TRBJ2-2; 8 bases are a match to TRBD2. Per the germline V gene, CDR1 is SGDLS and CDR2 is YYNGEE. This CDR3 has 16 residues. V dropped 6 bases and J dropped 1; count of bases not matched to a gene: 8.

This chain connects TRBV11-1 to TRBJ1-2; D is unresolved. Germline V gene sequence: CDR1 SGHAT, CDR2 FQDESV (reference sequence). The CDR3 has 11 amino acids. V lost 6 bases and J 8 bases, leaving 10 bases between the germline ends. The CDR3 is CASSSVYGYTF. DNA for the CDR3: TGTGCCAGCAGTAGTGTCTACGGCTACACCTTC.

The chain employs TRBV6-5 and TRBJ1-5, with D possibly matching TRBD1 (5 bases). Looked up from germline, CDR1 is MNHEY and CDR2 is SVGAGI. V was trimmed by 2 bases and J by 5 bases, leaving 16 bases between them. This CDR3 is built from 16 residues. CDR3 in DNA: TGTGCCAGCAGTTACAGCCGGGGGGGTAGGGATCAGCCCCAGCATTTT. Amino acids: CASSYSRGGRDQPQHF.

V and J are TRBV5-6 and TRBJ1-1, with D tentatively TRBD1 (6 bases). CDR1 and CDR2 from the germline V gene are SGHDT and YYEEEE. The V and J ends lost 4 bases and 5 bases respectively, with 18 bases between them. The CDR3 contains 15 residues. The CDR3 spells CASSTAGTTVTEAFF. CDR3 DNA sequence: TGTGCCAGCAGCACGGCCGGGACAACAGTAACTGAAGCTTTCTTT.

This chain joins TRBV30 and TRBJ1-6, with TRBD1 identical over 8 bases. CDR1 and CDR2 (germline): GTSNPN, SVGIG (reference sequence). The junction had 7 bases not matched to a gene; V was cut back by 1 base and J by 11 bases. CDR3 length: 14 amino acids. The CDR3 DNA reads TGTGCCTGGAGTGAGGACAGGGCGTTTGCACCCCTCCACTTT. Amino acids: CAWSEDRAFAPLHF.

The chain links TRBV2 to TRBJ1-2, with 7 positions matching TRBD1. Losses at the gene ends were 5 bases for V and 4 bases for J; bases not matched to a gene: 13. The CDR3 length is 16 residues. Germline lookup yields CDR1 SNHLY and CDR2 FYNNEI. The CDR3 sequence: CASSPLMIDRAYGYTF. CDR3 DNA: TGTGCCAGCAGTCCCTTAATGATCGACAGGGCCTATGGCTACACCTTC.

The J gene is TRBJ1-1, the V gene TRBV6-5; 7 nucleotides line up with TRBD1. J lost 2 bases, V lost 2 bases, and 5 bases had no gene match. The germline V gene encodes CDR1 MNHEY and CDR2 SVGAGI. CDR3 length: 15 residues. The CDR3 loop is CASSYRDSYNTEAFF. The CDR3 DNA sequence: TGTGCCAGCAGTTACCGGGACAGCTATAACACTGAAGCTTTCTTT.

The chain recombines TRBV28 with TRBJ2-7; D may be TRBD1 (5 bases). The V gene's germline CDR1 is MDHEN and CDR2 SYDVKM. V was cut by 10 bases and J by 6 bases, with 16 bases left in between. The CDR3 is made up of 12 amino acids. CDR3 in amino acids: CAIQVPGIEQYF. CDR3 coding DNA: TGTGCCATCCAGGTCCCAGGGATCGAGCAGTACTTC.

This clone turned up a few times. The chain couples TRBV5-8 to TRBJ1-5; TRBD1 agrees at 10 bases. The V gene end was trimmed by 3 bases and the J gene end by 6 bases; junction bases not matched to a gene: 3. Germline V gene lookup returns CDR1 SGHTS and CDR2 YDEGEE. This CDR3 spans 14 amino acids. The CDR3 coding sequence is TGTGCCAGCAGCTGGGACAGGGGAACTCAGCCCCAGCATTTT. It encodes CASSWDRGTQPQHF.

The chain couples TRBV5-1 to TRBJ1-3; D is uncertain. CDR1 and CDR2 (germline): SGHRS, YFSETQ. Between the trimmed V and J ends, which lost 0 bases and 0 bases, there was a span of 10 bases. This CDR3 is 16 amino acids long. CDR3 region: CASSLGDGLSGNTIYF. The CDR3 DNA is TGCGCCAGCAGCTTGGGCGATGGACTCTCTGGAAACACCATATATTTT.